The count of the clone carrying this T cell receptor (beta chain) is one. What it binds is unknown. The data originate from a study of neoadjuvant nivolumab and ipilimumab in lung cancer. Findings and caveats of the study: Only a single major-pathologic-response sample was available for clonality analysis.

Produced via immunoSEQ multiplex PCR; TCRdb's table is partial and in-frame only. Of approximately 40,000 clones in the sample, roughly nine tenths are singletons; the top ten hold 2.5% to 3.5%. CDR1 and CDR2 from the germline V gene are SQVTM and ANQGSEA. V trimming: 7 bases; J trimming: 4 bases; junction bases outside the gene matches: 8. The CDR3 extends over 14 amino acids. The sample in question was peripheral blood, obtained before neoadjuvant nivolumab, alone or with ipilimumab. The sequence came from an adult with non-small cell lung cancer. The genes are TRBV29-1 and TRBJ2-5; 11 bases are a match to TRBD1. The CDR3 here is CSGARDRGGETQYF. In DNA form, the CDR3 reads TGCAGCGGCGCCCGGGACAGGGGGGGAGAGACCCAGTACTTC.